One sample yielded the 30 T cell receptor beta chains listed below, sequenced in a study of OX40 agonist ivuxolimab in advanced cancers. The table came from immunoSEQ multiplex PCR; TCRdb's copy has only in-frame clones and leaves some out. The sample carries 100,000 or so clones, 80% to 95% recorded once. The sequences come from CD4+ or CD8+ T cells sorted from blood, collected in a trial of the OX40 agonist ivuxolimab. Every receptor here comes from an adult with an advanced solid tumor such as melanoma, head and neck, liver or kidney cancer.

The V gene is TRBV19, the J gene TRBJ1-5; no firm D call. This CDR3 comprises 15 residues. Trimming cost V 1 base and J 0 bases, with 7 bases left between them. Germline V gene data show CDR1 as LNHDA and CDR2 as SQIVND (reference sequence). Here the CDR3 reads CASSIGPSSNQPQHF. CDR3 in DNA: TGTGCCAGTAGTATAGGACCGAGTAGCAATCAGCCCCAGCATTTT.

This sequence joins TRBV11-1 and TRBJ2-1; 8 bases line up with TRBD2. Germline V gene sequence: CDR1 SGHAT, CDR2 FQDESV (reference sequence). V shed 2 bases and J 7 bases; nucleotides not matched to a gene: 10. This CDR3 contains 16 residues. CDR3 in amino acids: CASSLTGTRMRNEQFF. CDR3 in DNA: TGTGCCAGCAGCTTAACCGGGACTAGGATGAGGAATGAGCAGTTCTTC.

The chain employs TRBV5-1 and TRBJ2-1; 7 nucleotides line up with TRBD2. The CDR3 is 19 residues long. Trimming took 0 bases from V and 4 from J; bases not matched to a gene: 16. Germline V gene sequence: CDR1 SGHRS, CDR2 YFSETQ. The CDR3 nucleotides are TGCGCCAGCAGCTTGGAGGGTAGTCTCTGGGCTAGCGGATACAATGAGCAGTTCTTC. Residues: CASSLEGSLWASGYNEQFF.

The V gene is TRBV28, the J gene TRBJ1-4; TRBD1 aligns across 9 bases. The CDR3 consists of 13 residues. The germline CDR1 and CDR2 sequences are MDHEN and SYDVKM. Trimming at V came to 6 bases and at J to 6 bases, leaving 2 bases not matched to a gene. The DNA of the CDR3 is TGTGCCAGCAGGACAGGGGGAGATGAAAAACTGTTTTTT. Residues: CASRTGGDEKLFF.

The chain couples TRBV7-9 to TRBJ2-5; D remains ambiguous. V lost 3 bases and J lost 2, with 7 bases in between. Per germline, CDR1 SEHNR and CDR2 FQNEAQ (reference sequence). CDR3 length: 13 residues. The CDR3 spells CASSLGIQETQYF. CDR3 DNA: TGTGCCAGCAGCTTGGGGATACAAGAGACCCAGTACTTC.

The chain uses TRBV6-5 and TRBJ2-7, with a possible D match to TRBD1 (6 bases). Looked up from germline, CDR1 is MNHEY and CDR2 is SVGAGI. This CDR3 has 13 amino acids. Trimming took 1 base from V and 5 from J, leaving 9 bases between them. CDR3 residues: CASSYLTGHEQYF. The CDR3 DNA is TGTGCCAGCAGTTACTTAACAGGGCACGAGCAGTACTTC.

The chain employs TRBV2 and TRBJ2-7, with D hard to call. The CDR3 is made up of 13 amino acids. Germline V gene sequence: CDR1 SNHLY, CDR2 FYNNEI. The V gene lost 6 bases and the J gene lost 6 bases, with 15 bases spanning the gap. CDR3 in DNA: TGTGCCAGCAGGGATAAAATTTTCCCCGAGCAGTACTTC. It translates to CASRDKIFPEQYF. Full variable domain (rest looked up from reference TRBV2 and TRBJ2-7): EPEVTQTPSHQVTQMGQEVILRCVPISNHLYFYWYRQILGQKVEFLVSFYNNEISEKSEIFDDQFSVERPDGSNFTLKIRSTKLEDSAMYFCASRDKIFPEQYFGPGTRLTVT.

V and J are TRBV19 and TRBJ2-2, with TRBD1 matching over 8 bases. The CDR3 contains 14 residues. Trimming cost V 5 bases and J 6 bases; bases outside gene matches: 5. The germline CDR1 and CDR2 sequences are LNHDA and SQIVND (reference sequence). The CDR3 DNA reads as TGTGCCAGTAGTGTTGGACAGGGAGCCGGGGAGCTGTTTTTT. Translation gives CASSVGQGAGELFF.

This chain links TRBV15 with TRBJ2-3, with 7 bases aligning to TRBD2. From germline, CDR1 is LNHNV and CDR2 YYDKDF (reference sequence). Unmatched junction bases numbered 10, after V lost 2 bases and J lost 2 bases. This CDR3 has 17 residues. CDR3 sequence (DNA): TGTGCCACCAGCAGATCCCCACGAAGCGGGACCACAGATACGCAGTATTTT. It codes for CATSRSPRSGTTDTQYF.

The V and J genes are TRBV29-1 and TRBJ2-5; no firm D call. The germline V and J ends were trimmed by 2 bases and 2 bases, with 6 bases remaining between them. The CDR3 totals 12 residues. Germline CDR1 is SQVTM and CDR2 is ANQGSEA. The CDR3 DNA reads TGCAGCGTTGAAAGCAAACAAGAGACCCAGTACTTC. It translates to CSVESKQETQYF.

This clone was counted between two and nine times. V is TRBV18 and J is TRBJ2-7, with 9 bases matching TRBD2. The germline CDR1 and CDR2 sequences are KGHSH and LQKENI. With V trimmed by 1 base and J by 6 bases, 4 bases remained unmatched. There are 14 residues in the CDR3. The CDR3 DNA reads TGTGCCAGCTCACCACTAGCGGGAGTAGGCGAGCAGTACTTC. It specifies CASSPLAGVGEQYF.

The CDR3 DNA sequence: TGTGCCAGTAGTATCGCAGGGGGTAACTATGGCTACACCTTC. Translation gives CASSIAGGNYGYTF. V is TRBV19 and J is TRBJ1-2; 7 nucleotides line up with TRBD1. V trimming: 3 bases; J trimming: 1 base; junction bases outside the gene matches: 2. The CDR3 runs 14 residues. Germline V CDR1 and CDR2: LNHDA, SQIVND (reference sequence).

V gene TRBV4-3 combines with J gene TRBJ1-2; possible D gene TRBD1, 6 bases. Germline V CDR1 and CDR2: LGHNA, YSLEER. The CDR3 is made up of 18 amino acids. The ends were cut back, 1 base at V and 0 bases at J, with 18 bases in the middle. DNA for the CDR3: TGCGCCAGCAGCCAAGCGAGCGGCCCAGGGGCTCCTAACTATGGCTACACCTTC. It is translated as CASSQASGPGAPNYGYTF.

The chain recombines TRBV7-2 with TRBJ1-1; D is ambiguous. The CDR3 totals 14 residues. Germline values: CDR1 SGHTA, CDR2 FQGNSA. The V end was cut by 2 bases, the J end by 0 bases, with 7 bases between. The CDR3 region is CASSLYSVNTEAFF. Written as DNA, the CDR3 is TGTGCCAGCAGCTTATACAGCGTGAACACTGAAGCTTTCTTT.

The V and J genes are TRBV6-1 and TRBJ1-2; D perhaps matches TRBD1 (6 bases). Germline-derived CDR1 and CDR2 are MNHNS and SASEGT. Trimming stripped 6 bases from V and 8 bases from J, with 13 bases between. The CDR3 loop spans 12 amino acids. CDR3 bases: TGTGCCAGCAGGACGGACAGTTGGGGCTACACCTTC. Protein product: CASRTDSWGYTF.

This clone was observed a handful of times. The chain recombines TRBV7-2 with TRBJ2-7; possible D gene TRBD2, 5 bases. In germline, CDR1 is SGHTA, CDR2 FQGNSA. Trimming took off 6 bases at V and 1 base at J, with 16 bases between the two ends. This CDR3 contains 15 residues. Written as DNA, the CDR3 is TGTGCCAGCAGGTCCCCGGGGTCGGGATCCTACGAGCAGTACTTC. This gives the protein CASRSPGSGSYEQYF.

The CDR3 nucleotides are TGTGCCAGCAGTCTCGGCGGGGCCCCAGATACGCAGTATTTT. Protein sequence: CASSLGGAPDTQYF. This sequence joins TRBV6-5 and TRBJ2-3; the D gene is possibly TRBD2 (6 bases). The V end lost 5 bases, the J end lost 4 bases, and 13 bases lay between the germline ends. Looked up from germline, CDR1 is MNHEY and CDR2 is SVGAGI. The CDR3 runs 14 residues.

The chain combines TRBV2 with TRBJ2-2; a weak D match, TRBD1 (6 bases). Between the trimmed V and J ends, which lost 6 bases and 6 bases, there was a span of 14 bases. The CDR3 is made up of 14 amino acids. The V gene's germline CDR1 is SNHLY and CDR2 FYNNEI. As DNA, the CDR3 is TGTGCCAGCAGACCGCAGACAGGACCCGGGGAGCTGTTTTTT. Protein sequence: CASRPQTGPGELFF.

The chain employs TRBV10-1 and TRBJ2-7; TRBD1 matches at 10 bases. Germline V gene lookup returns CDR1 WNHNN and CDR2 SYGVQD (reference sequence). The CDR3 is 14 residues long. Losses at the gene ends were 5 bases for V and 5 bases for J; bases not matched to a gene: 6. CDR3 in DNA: TGCGCCAGCAGTAATCCGGGACAGGGGAACGAGCAGTACTTC. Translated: CASSNPGQGNEQYF.

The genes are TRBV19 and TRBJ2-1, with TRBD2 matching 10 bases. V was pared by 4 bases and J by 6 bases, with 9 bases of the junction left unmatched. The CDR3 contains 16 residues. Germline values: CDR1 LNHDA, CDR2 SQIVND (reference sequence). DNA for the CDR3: TGTGCCAGTAGTAGACCTTCTAGCGGGAGTGGCAATGAGCAGTTCTTC. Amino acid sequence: CASSRPSSGSGNEQFF.

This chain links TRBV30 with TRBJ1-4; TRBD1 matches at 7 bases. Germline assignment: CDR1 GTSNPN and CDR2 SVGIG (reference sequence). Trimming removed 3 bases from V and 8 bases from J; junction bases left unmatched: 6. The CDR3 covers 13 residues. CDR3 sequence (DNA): TGTGCCTGGAGAGTCCAGGGGGGGGAAAAACTGTTTTTT. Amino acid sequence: CAWRVQGGEKLFF.

CDR3 sequence (DNA): TGTGCCAGCAGCAAAACCGGGAATCCTCCCTACGAGCAGTACTTC. This translates into CASSKTGNPPYEQYF. J is TRBJ2-7 and V is TRBV11-2; D perhaps matches TRBD2 (5 bases). The CDR3 spans 15 residues. The V end lost 5 bases, the J end lost 2 bases, and 16 bases lay between the germline ends. Germline assignment: CDR1 SGHAT and CDR2 FQNNGV.

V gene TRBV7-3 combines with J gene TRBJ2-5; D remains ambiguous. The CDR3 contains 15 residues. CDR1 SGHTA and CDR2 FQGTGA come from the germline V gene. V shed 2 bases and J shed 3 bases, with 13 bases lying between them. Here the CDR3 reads CASSLAGETEETQYF. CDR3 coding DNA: TGTGCCAGCAGCTTAGCTGGTGAGACGGAAGAGACCCAGTACTTC.

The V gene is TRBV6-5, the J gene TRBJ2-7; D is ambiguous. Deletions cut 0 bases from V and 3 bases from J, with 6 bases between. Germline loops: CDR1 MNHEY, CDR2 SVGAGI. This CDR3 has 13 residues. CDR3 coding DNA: TGTGCCAGCAGTTACTCGACCCGCTACGAGCAGTACTTC. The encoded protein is CASSYSTRYEQYF.

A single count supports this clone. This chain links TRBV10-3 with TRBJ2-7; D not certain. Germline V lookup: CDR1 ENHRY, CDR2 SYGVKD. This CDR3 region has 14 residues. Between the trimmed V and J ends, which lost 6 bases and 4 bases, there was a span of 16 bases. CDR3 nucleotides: TGTGCCATCAGGCCTCGGGCCTCTCCGTACGAGCAGTACTTC. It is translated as CAIRPRASPYEQYF.

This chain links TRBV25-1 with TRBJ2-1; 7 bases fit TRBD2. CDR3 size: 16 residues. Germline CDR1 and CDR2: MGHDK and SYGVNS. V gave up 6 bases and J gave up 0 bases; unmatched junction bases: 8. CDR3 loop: CASSPSPSGSYNEQFF. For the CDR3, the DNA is TGTGCCAGCAGCCCCTCCCCTAGCGGCTCCTACAATGAGCAGTTCTTC.

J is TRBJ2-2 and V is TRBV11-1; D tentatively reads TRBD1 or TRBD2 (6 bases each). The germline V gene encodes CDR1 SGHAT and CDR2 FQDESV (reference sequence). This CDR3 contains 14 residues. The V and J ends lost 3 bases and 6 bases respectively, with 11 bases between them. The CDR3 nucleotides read TGTGCCAGCAGCTTTTCGGGGGCCGCCGGGGAGCTGTTTTTT. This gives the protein CASSFSGAAGELFF.

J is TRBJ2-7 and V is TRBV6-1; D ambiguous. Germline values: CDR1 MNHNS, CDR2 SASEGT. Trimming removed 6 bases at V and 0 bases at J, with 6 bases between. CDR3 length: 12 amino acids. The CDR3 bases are TGTGCCAGCAGGTCTCCCTCCTACGAGCAGTACTTC. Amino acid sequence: CASRSPSYEQYF.

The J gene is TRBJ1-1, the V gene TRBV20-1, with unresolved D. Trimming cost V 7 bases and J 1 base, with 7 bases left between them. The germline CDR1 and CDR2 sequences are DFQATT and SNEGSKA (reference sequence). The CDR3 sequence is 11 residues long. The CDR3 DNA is TGCAGTGTTTTAGAGAACACTGAAGCTTTCTTT. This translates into CSVLENTEAFF.

CDR3 coding DNA: TGTGCCAGCAGCTTAACAAGGACTGGCCTCAAGAACGAGCAGTACTTC. Amino acids: CASSLTRTGLKNEQYF. The V call is TRBV7-9, the J call TRBJ2-7, with D perhaps matching TRBD2 (5 bases). Deletions cut 2 bases from V and 5 bases from J, with 19 bases between. The CDR3 covers 16 residues. Germline V gene lookup returns CDR1 SEHNR and CDR2 FQNEAQ (reference sequence).